This T cell receptor beta chain came from a study of OX40 agonist ivuxolimab in advanced cancers. Turning to the study itself: Among those treated, three patients had partial responses, one with hepatocellular carcinoma and two with cutaneous melanoma. Regarding the study as a whole: On average, a greater number of expanded clones characterised CD8+ T cells relative to CD4+. Some nonresponders likewise displayed low normalized T-cell clonal expansion.

The assay was immunoSEQ multiplex PCR, and TCRdb's table has in-frame clones only and misses some. The sample consists of around 80,000 clones, 85% to 90% of them appearing once. Comment on this clone: Its antigen is currently unknown.

Patients were ineligible given autoimmune disease history or systemic immunosuppression. CDR3 length equals 15 residues. Per germline, CDR1 LNHDA and CDR2 SQIVND (reference sequence). The V gene lost 7 bases and the J gene lost 9 bases, with 22 bases spanning the gap. This chain uses TRBV19 with TRBJ2-1; no reliable D call. The receptor was derived from an adult with an advanced solid tumor such as melanoma, head and neck, liver or kidney cancer. The sample in question was CD4+ or CD8+ T cells sorted from blood, obtained in a trial of the OX40 agonist ivuxolimab. This chain's CDR3 is CASKSGHLGWGEQFF. CDR3 nucleotide sequence: TGTGCCAGTAAGTCGGGTCATTTGGGATGGGGTGAGCAGTTCTTC.